These 17 T cell receptor beta chains originate from one sample sequenced in a study of post-analysis software for immune sequencing data. Study-wide points: When patients were compared with controls, 4 or 5 TRBV segments were more frequent, TRBV5-6, TRBV5-1 and TRBV20-1 among them.

Researchers reported that TCR beta cDNA libraries carried unique molecular identifiers. TCRdb recomputed calls from the PCR reads with MiXCR, one row per CDR3 protein. The sample has 600,000 to 750,000 distinct CDR3 sequences, 55% to 60% seen once. The antigens for these receptors are not known. The sample consisted of blood. The source is a girl aged 2 to 9 with multiple sclerosis.

CDR3: CASSQTGNSPLHF. The CDR3 DNA is TGTGCCAGCAGTCAGACAGGGAACTCACCCCTCCACTTT. The rearrangement links TRBV12-3 or TRBV12-4 to TRBJ1-6; 7 nucleotides agree with TRBD1. The CDR3 length is 13 residues. The junction had 5 bases not matched to a gene; V was cut back by 5 bases and J by 10 bases.

V gene TRBV12-3 or TRBV12-4 combines with J gene TRBJ2-2, with TRBD1 as a possible D gene (6 bases). The length of the CDR3 is 19 residues. V was shortened by 7 bases and J by 2 bases, with 26 bases between the two germline ends. As DNA, the CDR3 is TGTGCCAGCACCAGCTTCGGACGGGCAACAGGGTTCAACACCGGGGAGCTGTTTTTT. It is translated as CASTSFGRATGFNTGELFF.

The V gene is TRBV2, the J gene TRBJ2-1, with 11 bases aligning to TRBD1. The CDR3 contains 14 residues. After removal of 5 bases from V and 13 bases from J, the junction contained 10 bases not matched to a gene. Looked up from germline, CDR1 is SNHLY and CDR2 is FYNNEI. This CDR3 reads CASSQRPGQGGQFF. The CDR3 bases are TGTGCCAGCAGTCAAAGACCGGGACAGGGGGGACAGTTCTTC.

The chain couples TRBV5-1 to TRBJ2-3, with D perhaps given as TRBD1 or TRBD2 (5 bases each). From germline, CDR1 is SGHRS and CDR2 YFSETQ. The CDR3 extends over 14 amino acids. V shed 3 bases and J shed 2 bases, with 10 bases lying between them. CDR3: CASSSGPITDTQYF. CDR3 sequence (DNA): TGCGCCAGCAGCTCGGGACCGATCACAGATACGCAGTATTTT.

This clonotype was counted once. The chain combines TRBV10-1 with TRBJ2-5; 9 bases fit TRBD2. Trimming removed 6 bases from V and 1 base from J; junction bases left unmatched: 3. The V gene's germline CDR1 is WNHNN and CDR2 SYGVQD (reference sequence). The CDR3 contains 14 residues. The CDR3 sequence: CASREGLAQETQYF. CDR3 bases: TGCGCCAGCAGAGAGGGACTAGCCCAAGAGACCCAGTACTTC.

This clonotype was observed a few times. The V call is TRBV3-1, the J call TRBJ2-5; D remains ambiguous. V lost 2 bases, J lost 4 bases, and 17 bases lay in between. CDR1 is LGHDT and CDR2 is YNNKEL in the germline V gene (reference sequence). This CDR3 has 16 residues. DNA of the CDR3: TGTGCCAGCAGCCAATGGAAGAAGGGAACGGGAGAGACCCAGTACTTC. The encoded protein is CASSQWKKGTGETQYF.

This clonotype has only one observation. One base away lies a much larger clone, so this may be a sequencing read error. The chain links TRBV10-3 to TRBJ2-7, with 10 bases fitting TRBD1. CDR3 size: 12 residues. Per the germline V gene, CDR1 is ENHRY and CDR2 is SYGVKD. The J segment lost 3 bases and the V segment lost 9 bases, leaving 2 bases of the junction unmatched. CDR3 DNA sequence: TGTGCCATGGGGACAGGGGTCTACGAGCAGTACTTC. This codes for CAMGTGVYEQYF.

This clonotype was recorded only once. V gene TRBV20-1 combines with J gene TRBJ2-3; a possible D gene is TRBD2 (6 bases). The CDR3 runs to 16 residues. Per germline, CDR1 DFQATT and CDR2 SNEGSKA (reference sequence). Trimming took off 2 bases at V and 2 bases at J, with 17 bases between the two ends. The CDR3: CSARPVRTTDTDTQYF. In DNA form, the CDR3 reads TGCAGTGCTAGACCCGTCAGGACTACTGACACAGATACGCAGTATTTT.

J is TRBJ2-5 and V is TRBV30; D is unclear. Trimming pared 0 bases from V and 5 bases from J, leaving 7 bases between. The CDR3 length is 12 residues. Germline-derived CDR1 and CDR2 are GTSNPN and SVGIG (reference sequence). CDR3: CAWSVWPETQYF. The CDR3 DNA sequence: TGTGCCTGGAGTGTGTGGCCTGAGACCCAGTACTTC.

This clonotype appeared a few times. The CDR3 DNA reads TGTGCCAGCAGCTTAGCCCCAGAAAGCACAGATACGCAGTATTTT. As protein: CASSLAPESTDTQYF. This chain uses TRBV7-2 with TRBJ2-3; the D is unclear. This CDR3 region has 15 residues. Trimming shortened V by 0 bases and J by 0 bases, and 7 bases separated the two germline ends. CDR1 is SGHTA, CDR2 FQGNSA, per germline.

This clonotype was counted at least ten times. The chain has TRBV20-1 and TRBJ2-4, with 12 bases matching TRBD2. This CDR3 has 14 residues. V lost 5 bases to trimming and J lost 6 bases; unmatched junction nucleotides: 5. In germline, CDR1 is DFQATT, CDR2 SNEGSKA (reference sequence). The CDR3 coding sequence is TGCAGTGCTGCATCGACTAGCGGGGGAAACATTCAGTACTTC. It codes for CSAASTSGGNIQYF.

V and J are TRBV6-5 and TRBJ1-2; 7 bases align to TRBD1. CDR3 length: 13 residues. V dropped 8 bases and J dropped 3; count of bases not matched to a gene: 6. The germline V gene has CDR1 MNHEY and CDR2 SVGAGI. CDR3 DNA: TGTGCCAGCCGCGACAGGGTCGACTATGGCTACACCTTC. As protein: CASRDRVDYGYTF.

The chain recombines TRBV12-3 or TRBV12-4 with TRBJ2-1, with TRBD2 identical over 7 bases. The CDR3 is 14 amino acids. V dropped 1 base and J dropped 7; count of bases not matched to a gene: 4. CDR3 region: CASSLEWRGNEQFF. The DNA of the CDR3 is TGTGCCAGCAGTTTAGAATGGCGGGGGAATGAGCAGTTCTTC.

This chain uses TRBV27 with TRBJ2-5; weak D call: TRBD2 (5 bases). Germline V lookup: CDR1 MNHEY, CDR2 SMNVEV (reference sequence). V shed 3 bases and J shed 0 bases, with 8 bases lying between them. There are 14 residues in the CDR3. The CDR3 nucleotides read TGTGCCAGCAGTTTCGTCGGGGACCAAGAGACCCAGTACTTC. The encoded protein is CASSFVGDQETQYF.

V is TRBV6-2 or TRBV6-3 and J is TRBJ1-2; D is uncertain. The CDR3 has 15 residues. The germline CDR1 and CDR2 sequences are MNHEY and SVGEGT. The germline V and J ends were trimmed by 2 bases and 1 base, with 11 bases remaining between them. The CDR3 is CASSYAEQNNYGYTF. The CDR3 DNA reads TGTGCCAGCAGTTACGCTGAACAGAATAACTATGGCTACACCTTC.

This chain uses TRBV20-1 with TRBJ2-4; 11 bases match TRBD2. CDR1 and CDR2 from the germline V gene are DFQATT and SNEGSKA (reference sequence). Trimming took 6 bases from V and 5 from J; bases not matched to a gene: 9. There are 15 residues in the CDR3. The CDR3 loop reads CSARPAGLAENIQYF. The DNA of the CDR3 is TGCAGTGCACGCCCGGCGGGACTAGCGGAAAACATTCAGTACTTC.

V usage is TRBV7-2 and J usage is TRBJ2-5, with TRBD2 matching 12 bases. The CDR3 runs 13 residues. The ends lost 10 bases at V and 5 bases at J; junction bases unmatched: 5. Germline V gene data show CDR1 as SGHTA and CDR2 as FQGNSA. The CDR3 DNA is TGTGCCACCTCTAGCGGGGGGGCGGAGACCCAGTACTTC. Amino acid sequence: CATSSGGAETQYF. Filled out from reference TRBV7-2 and TRBJ2-5, the complete variable domain reads GAGVSQSPSNKVTEKGKDVELRCDPISGHTALYWYRQSLGQGLEFLIYFQGNSAPDKSGLPSDRFSAERTGGSVSTLTIQRTQQEDSAVYLCATSSGGAETQYFGPGTRLLVL.